A single T cell receptor beta chain is shown here with its context. Deletions cut 7 bases from V and 0 bases from J, with 16 bases between. CDR1 and CDR2 (germline): SNHLY, FYNNEI. The CDR3 covers 15 residues. These data come from a study of blood T cells in healthy people across ages. Alongside a J-beta primer mix, a sample-barcoded 5' primer served in a second PCR lasting about 6 to 11 cycles. Using its own MiXCR run on the 5' RACE reads, TCRdb lists one record per CDR3 protein. The table records about 1,400,000 distinct CDR3 sequences, approximately 59% of them present only once. The sequencing input was blood. The sequence was collected from a man between 18 and 35 years old in good health. V usage is TRBV2 and J usage is TRBJ2-7, with a weak D call TRBD2 (6 bases). CDR3 amino acids: CASITGTASSYEQYF. The CDR3 region has the DNA TGTGCCAGCATCACCGGGACTGCCAGCTCCTACGAGCAGTACTTC.